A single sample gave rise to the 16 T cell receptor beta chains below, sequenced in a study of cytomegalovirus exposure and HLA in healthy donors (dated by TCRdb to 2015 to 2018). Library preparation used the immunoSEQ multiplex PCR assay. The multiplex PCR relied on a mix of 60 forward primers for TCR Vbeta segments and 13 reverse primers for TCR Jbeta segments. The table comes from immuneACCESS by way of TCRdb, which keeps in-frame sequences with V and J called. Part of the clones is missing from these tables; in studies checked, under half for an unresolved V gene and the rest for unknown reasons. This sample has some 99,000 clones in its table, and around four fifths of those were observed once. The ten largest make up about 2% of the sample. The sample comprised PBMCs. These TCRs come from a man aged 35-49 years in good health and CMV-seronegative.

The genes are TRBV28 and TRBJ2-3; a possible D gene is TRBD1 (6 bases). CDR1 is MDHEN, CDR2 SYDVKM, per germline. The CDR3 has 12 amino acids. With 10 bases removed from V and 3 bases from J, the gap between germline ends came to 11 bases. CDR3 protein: CATGVRTDTQYF. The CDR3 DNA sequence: TGTGCCACAGGGGTGAGGACAGATACGCAGTATTTT.

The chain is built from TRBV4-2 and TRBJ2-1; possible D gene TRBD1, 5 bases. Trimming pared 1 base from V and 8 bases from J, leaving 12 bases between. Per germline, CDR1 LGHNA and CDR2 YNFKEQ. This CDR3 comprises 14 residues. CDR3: CASSQVTGLDEQFF. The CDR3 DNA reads TGTGCCAGCAGCCAAGTCACAGGTCTCGATGAGCAGTTCTTC.

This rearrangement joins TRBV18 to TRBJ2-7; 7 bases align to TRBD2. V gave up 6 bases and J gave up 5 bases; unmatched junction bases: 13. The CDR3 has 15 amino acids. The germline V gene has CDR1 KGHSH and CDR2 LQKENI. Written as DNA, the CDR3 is TGTGCCAGCTCGCCTACCTCGGGGGGTGGCAACGAGCAGTACTTC. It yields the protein CASSPTSGGGNEQYF.

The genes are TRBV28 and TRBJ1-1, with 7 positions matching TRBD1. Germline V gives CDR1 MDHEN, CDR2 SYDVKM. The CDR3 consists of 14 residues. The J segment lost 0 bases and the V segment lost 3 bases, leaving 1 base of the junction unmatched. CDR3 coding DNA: TGTGCCAGCAGTTTCAGGGGGGTGAACACTGAAGCTTTCTTT. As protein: CASSFRGVNTEAFF.

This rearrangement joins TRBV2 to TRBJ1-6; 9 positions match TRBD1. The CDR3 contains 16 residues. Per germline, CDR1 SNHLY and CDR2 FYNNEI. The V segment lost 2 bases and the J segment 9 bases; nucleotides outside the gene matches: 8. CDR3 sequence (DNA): TGTGCCAGCAGTGAATCGCGGGACAGGGAGGCTTCACCCCTCCACTTT. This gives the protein CASSESRDREASPLHF. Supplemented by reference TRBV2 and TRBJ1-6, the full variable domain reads EPEVTQTPSHQVTQMGQEVILRCVPISNHLYFYWYRQILGQKVEFLVSFYNNEISEKSEIFDDQFSVERPDGSNFTLKIRSTKLEDSAMYFCASSESRDREASPLHFGNGTRLTVT.

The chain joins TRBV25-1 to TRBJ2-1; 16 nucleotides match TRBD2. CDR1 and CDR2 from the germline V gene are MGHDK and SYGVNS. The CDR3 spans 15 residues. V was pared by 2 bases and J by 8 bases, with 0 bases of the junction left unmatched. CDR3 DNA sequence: TGTGCCAGCAGTGAAGGGACTAGCGGGGGGGATGAGCAGTTCTTC. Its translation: CASSEGTSGGDEQFF.

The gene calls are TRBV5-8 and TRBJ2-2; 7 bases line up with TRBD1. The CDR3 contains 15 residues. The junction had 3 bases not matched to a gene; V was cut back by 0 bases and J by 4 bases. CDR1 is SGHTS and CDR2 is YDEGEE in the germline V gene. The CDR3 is CASSLDRGRTGELFF. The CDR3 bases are TGTGCCAGCAGCTTGGACAGGGGACGCACCGGGGAGCTGTTTTTT.

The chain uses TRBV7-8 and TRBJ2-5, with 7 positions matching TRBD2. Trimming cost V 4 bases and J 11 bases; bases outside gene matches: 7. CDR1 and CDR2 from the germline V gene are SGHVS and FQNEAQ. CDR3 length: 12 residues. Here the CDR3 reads CASSSSVGGQYF. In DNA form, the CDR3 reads TGTGCCAGCAGCTCCTCTGTGGGGGGGCAGTACTTC.

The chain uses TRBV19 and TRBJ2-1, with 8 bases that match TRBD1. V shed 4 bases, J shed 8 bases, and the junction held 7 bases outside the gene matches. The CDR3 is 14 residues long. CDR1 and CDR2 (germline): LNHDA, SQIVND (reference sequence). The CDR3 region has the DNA TGTGCCAGTAGTAGGATAGGACAGGGAGATGAGCAGTTCTTC. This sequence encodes CASSRIGQGDEQFF.

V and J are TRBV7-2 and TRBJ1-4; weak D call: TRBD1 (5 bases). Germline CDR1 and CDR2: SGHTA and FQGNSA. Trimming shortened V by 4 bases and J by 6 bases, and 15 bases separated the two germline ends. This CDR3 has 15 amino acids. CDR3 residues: CASSYTWGGDEKLFF. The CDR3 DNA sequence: TGTGCCAGCAGCTATACCTGGGGGGGAGATGAAAAACTGTTTTTT. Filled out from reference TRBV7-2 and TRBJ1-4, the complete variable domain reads GAGVSQSPSNKVTEKGKDVELRCDPISGHTALYWYRQSLGQGLEFLIYFQGNSAPDKSGLPSDRFSAERTGGSVSTLTIQRTQQEDSAVYLCASSYTWGGDEKLFFGSGTQLSVL.

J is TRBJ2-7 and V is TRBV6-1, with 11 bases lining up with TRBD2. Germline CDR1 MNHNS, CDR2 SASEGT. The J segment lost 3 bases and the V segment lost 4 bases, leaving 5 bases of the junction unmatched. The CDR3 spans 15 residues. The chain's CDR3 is CASSGTSGGHYEQYF. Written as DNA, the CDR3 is TGTGCCAGCAGTGGTACTAGCGGGGGCCACTACGAGCAGTACTTC.

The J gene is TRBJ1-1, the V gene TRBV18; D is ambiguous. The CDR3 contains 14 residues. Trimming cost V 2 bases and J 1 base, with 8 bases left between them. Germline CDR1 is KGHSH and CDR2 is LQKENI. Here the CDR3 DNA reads TGTGCCAGCTCACCAAGCGCGCGGAACACTGAAGCTTTCTTT. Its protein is CASSPSARNTEAFF.

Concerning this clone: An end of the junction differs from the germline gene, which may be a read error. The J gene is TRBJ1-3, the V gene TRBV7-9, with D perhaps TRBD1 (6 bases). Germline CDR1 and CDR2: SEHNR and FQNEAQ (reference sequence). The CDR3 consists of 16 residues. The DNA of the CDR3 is TGTTCCAGCAGCTCCGGACAGCCTCGCTCTGGAAACACCATATATTTT. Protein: CSSSSGQPRSGNTIYF.

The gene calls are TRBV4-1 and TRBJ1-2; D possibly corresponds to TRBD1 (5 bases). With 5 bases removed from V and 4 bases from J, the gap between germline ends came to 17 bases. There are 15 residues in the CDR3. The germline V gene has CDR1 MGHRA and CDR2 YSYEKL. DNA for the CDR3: TGCGCCAGCAGCGCGATATCCGACAGCTTCTATGGCTACACCTTC. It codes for CASSAISDSFYGYTF.

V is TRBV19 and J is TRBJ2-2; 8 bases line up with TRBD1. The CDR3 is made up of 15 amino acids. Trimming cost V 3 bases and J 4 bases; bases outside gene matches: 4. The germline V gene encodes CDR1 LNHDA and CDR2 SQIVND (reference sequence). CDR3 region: CASSISGGSTGELFF. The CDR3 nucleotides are TGTGCCAGTAGTATTTCAGGGGGCAGCACCGGGGAGCTGTTTTTT.

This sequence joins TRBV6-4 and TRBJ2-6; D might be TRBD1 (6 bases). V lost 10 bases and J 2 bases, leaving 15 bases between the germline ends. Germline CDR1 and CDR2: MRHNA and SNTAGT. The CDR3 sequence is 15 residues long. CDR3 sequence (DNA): TGTGCCACCGGCCGGGACATAGCTGGGGCCAACGTCCTGACTTTC. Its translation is CATGRDIAGANVLTF.